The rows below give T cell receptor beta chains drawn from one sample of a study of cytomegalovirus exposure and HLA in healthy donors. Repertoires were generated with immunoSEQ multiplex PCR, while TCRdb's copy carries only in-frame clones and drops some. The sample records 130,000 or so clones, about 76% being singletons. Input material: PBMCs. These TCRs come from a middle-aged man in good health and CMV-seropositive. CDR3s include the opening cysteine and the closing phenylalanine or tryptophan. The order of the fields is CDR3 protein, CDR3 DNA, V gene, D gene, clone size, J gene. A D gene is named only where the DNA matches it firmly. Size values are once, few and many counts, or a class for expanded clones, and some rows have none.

CDR3aa: CASSPSPRGRSSYEQYF; CDR3nt: TGTGCCAGCAGCCCATCTCCCAGAGGGAGGAGCTCCTACGAGCAGTACTTC; v_gene: TRBV11-2; d_gene: .; abundance: .; j_gene: TRBJ2-7
CDR3aa: CAWVHGHTGRGGYEQYF; CDR3nt: TGTGCCTGGGTTCACGGGCACACAGGCCGCGGGGGGTACGAGCAGTACTTC; v_gene: TRBV30; d_gene: TRBD2; abundance: .; j_gene: TRBJ2-7
CDR3aa: CSVDRGLETQYF; CDR3nt: TGCAGCGTTGATAGGGGGTTGGAGACCCAGTACTTC; v_gene: TRBV29-1; d_gene: .; abundance: .; j_gene: TRBJ2-5
CDR3aa: CASSLGGVDQPQHF; CDR3nt: TGTGCCAGCAGCTTAGGGGGGGTTGATCAGCCCCAGCATTTT; v_gene: TRBV5-4; d_gene: .; abundance: .; j_gene: TRBJ1-5
CDR3aa: CASSSDRGSYEQYF; CDR3nt: TGCGCCAGCAGCTCTGACAGGGGTTCCTACGAGCAGTACTTC; v_gene: TRBV5-1; d_gene: TRBD1; abundance: .; j_gene: TRBJ2-7
CDR3aa: CASSAALAGSTDTQYF; CDR3nt: TGTGCCAGCAGCGCAGCTCTAGCGGGCAGCACAGATACGCAGTATTTT; v_gene: TRBV7-6; d_gene: TRBD2; abundance: .; j_gene: TRBJ2-3
CDR3aa: CASSLPGPTNEKLFF; CDR3nt: TGCGCCAGCAGCCTTCCAGGTCCAACTAATGAAAAACTGTTTTTT; v_gene: TRBV5-1; d_gene: .; abundance: once; j_gene: TRBJ1-4
CDR3aa: CASSRVAAGITDTQYF; CDR3nt: TGTGCCAGCAGTCGGGTCGCAGCGGGAATCACAGATACGCAGTATTTT; v_gene: TRBV27; d_gene: TRBD2; abundance: .; j_gene: TRBJ2-3
CDR3aa: CASALDRGETGELFF; CDR3nt: TGTGCCAGCGCCCTTGACAGGGGTGAAACCGGGGAGCTGTTTTTT; v_gene: TRBV18; d_gene: TRBD1; abundance: .; j_gene: TRBJ2-2
CDR3aa: CASSSHYRESPLHF; CDR3nt: TGTGCCAGCAGTTCACATTACAGGGAATCACCCCTCCACTTT; v_gene: TRBV28; d_gene: .; abundance: .; j_gene: TRBJ1-6
CDR3aa: CSSSLDGGEGYGYTF; CDR3nt: TGTTCCAGCAGCTTAGACGGAGGGGAGGGCTATGGCTACACCTTC; v_gene: TRBV7-9; d_gene: .; abundance: few; j_gene: TRBJ1-2
CDR3aa: CASSLRSNSPLHF; CDR3nt: TGTGCCAGCAGCCTCAGGTCTAATTCACCCCTCCACTTT; v_gene: TRBV11-3; d_gene: .; abundance: .; j_gene: TRBJ1-6
CDR3aa: CASSIYSTSTEAFF; CDR3nt: TGTGCCAGTAGTATTTACAGTACTTCCACTGAAGCTTTCTTT; v_gene: TRBV19; d_gene: .; abundance: .; j_gene: TRBJ1-1
CDR3aa: CASSFPPGGPTGEQFF; CDR3nt: TGTGCCAGCAGCTTCCCACCGGGGGGCCCAACGGGGGAGCAGTTCTTC; v_gene: TRBV5-8; d_gene: .; abundance: .; j_gene: TRBJ2-1
CDR3aa: CASSPRAGVSYEQYF; CDR3nt: TGCGCCAGCAGCCCCCGAGCGGGAGTAAGCTACGAGCAGTACTTC; v_gene: TRBV4-1; d_gene: TRBD2; abundance: .; j_gene: TRBJ2-7
CDR3aa: CASGTGIETQYF; CDR3nt: TGTGCCAGTGGTACGGGAATAGAGACCCAGTACTTC; v_gene: TRBV19; d_gene: .; abundance: .; j_gene: TRBJ2-5
CDR3aa: CASSVEIAGVGNEQFF; CDR3nt: TGTGCCAGCAGCGTAGAGATAGCGGGAGTGGGCAATGAGCAGTTCTTC; v_gene: TRBV9; d_gene: TRBD2; abundance: .; j_gene: TRBJ2-1
CDR3aa: CASSEGYFRTGCGYTF; CDR3nt: TGTGCCAGCAGTGAAGGCTATTTCAGGACAGGGTGTGGCTACACCTTC; v_gene: TRBV6-1; d_gene: TRBD1; abundance: .; j_gene: TRBJ1-2
CDR3aa: CASSGDSGFEQFF; CDR3nt: TGTGCCAGCAGCGGGGACTCCGGATTTGAGCAGTTCTTC; v_gene: TRBV6-1; d_gene: .; abundance: .; j_gene: TRBJ2-1
CDR3aa: CASSPLQGDQPQHF; CDR3nt: TGTGCCAGCTCACCGTTACAGGGGGATCAGCCCCAGCATTTT; v_gene: TRBV18; d_gene: TRBD1; abundance: .; j_gene: TRBJ1-5
CDR3aa: CAWTPHLRQGLPTEQYF; CDR3nt: TGTGCCTGGACACCTCACCTCCGGCAGGGCCTACCTACCGAGCAGTACTTC; v_gene: TRBV30; d_gene: .; abundance: .; j_gene: TRBJ2-7
CDR3aa: CASSFRTGEQAKEQYF; CDR3nt: TGTGCCAGCAGCTTTAGAACAGGGGAGCAGGCTAAAGAGCAGTACTTC; v_gene: TRBV13; d_gene: TRBD1; abundance: .; j_gene: TRBJ2-7
CDR3aa: CAWRPDWRGNTGELFF; CDR3nt: TGTGCCTGGCGCCCGGATTGGCGGGGGAACACCGGGGAGCTGTTTTTT; v_gene: TRBV30; d_gene: .; abundance: .; j_gene: TRBJ2-2
CDR3aa: CASSSGLAGVLYEQYF; CDR3nt: TGCGCCAGCAGCTCGGGACTAGCGGGGGTCCTTTACGAGCAGTACTTC; v_gene: TRBV5-1; d_gene: TRBD2; abundance: .; j_gene: TRBJ2-7
CDR3aa: CASSRTGEKQYF; CDR3nt: TGCGCCAGCAGCCGAACCGGGGAAAAGCAGTACTTC; v_gene: TRBV10-1; d_gene: .; abundance: few; j_gene: TRBJ2-7
CDR3aa: CASSPGYGEQFF; CDR3nt: TGTGCCAGCAGCCCAGGGTACGGTGAGCAGTTCTTC; v_gene: TRBV27; d_gene: .; abundance: .; j_gene: TRBJ2-1
CDR3aa: CAWSVHQGAWGTEAFF; CDR3nt: TGTGCCTGGAGTGTACATCAGGGGGCGTGGGGCACTGAAGCTTTCTTT; v_gene: TRBV30; d_gene: TRBD1; abundance: .; j_gene: TRBJ1-1
CDR3aa: CASSLVGGTYNSPLHF; CDR3nt: TGCGCCAGCAGCTTGGTTGGGGGGACCTATAATTCACCCCTCCACTTT; v_gene: TRBV5-1; d_gene: .; abundance: .; j_gene: TRBJ1-6
CDR3aa: CASRGQGQNTEAFF; CDR3nt: TGTGCCAGCAGGGGCCAGGGGCAGAACACTGAAGCTTTCTTT; v_gene: TRBV28; d_gene: .; abundance: .; j_gene: TRBJ1-1
CDR3aa: CASRSISSEAFF; CDR3nt: TGTGCCAGCAGGTCCATCTCGAGTGAAGCTTTCTTT; v_gene: TRBV6-5; d_gene: .; abundance: few; j_gene: TRBJ1-1
CDR3aa: CASSDGTGGVNTGELFF; CDR3nt: TGCGCCAGCAGTGACGGGACAGGGGGAGTGAACACCGGGGAGCTGTTTTTT; v_gene: TRBV10-1; d_gene: TRBD1; abundance: .; j_gene: TRBJ2-2
CDR3aa: CASSAGTDFSYEQYF; CDR3nt: TGTGCCAGCAGCGCCGGGACAGATTTCTCCTACGAGCAGTACTTC; v_gene: TRBV9; d_gene: TRBD1; abundance: .; j_gene: TRBJ2-7
CDR3aa: CASSQAPSGVEQFF; CDR3nt: TGCGCCAGCAGCCAAGCTCCATCCGGAGTCGAGCAGTTCTTC; v_gene: TRBV4-1; d_gene: .; abundance: .; j_gene: TRBJ2-1
CDR3aa: CASSLYFTGELFF; CDR3nt: TGTGCCAGCAGTTTATACTTCACCGGGGAGCTGTTTTTT; v_gene: TRBV27; d_gene: .; abundance: .; j_gene: TRBJ2-2
CDR3aa: CASSLSVNTEAFF; CDR3nt: TGTGCCAGCAGCCTTAGCGTGAACACTGAAGCTTTCTTT; v_gene: TRBV7-7; d_gene: .; abundance: .; j_gene: TRBJ1-1
CDR3aa: CASKFGVETNYGYTF; CDR3nt: TGTGCCAGCAAGTTCGGGGTAGAAACTAACTATGGCTACACCTTC; v_gene: TRBV28; d_gene: .; abundance: few; j_gene: TRBJ1-2
CDR3aa: CASSLIPGLATYEQFF; CDR3nt: TGCGCCAGCAGCTTAATACCGGGACTAGCTACCTATGAGCAGTTCTTC; v_gene: TRBV5-1; d_gene: TRBD2; abundance: .; j_gene: TRBJ2-1
CDR3aa: CASSQVGQKRTNYGYTF; CDR3nt: TGCGCCAGCAGCCAAGTCGGACAGAAACGTACGAACTATGGCTACACCTTC; v_gene: TRBV4-1; d_gene: .; abundance: .; j_gene: TRBJ1-2
CDR3aa: CAWRGLAGARPWNEQFF; CDR3nt: TGTGCCTGGAGGGGACTAGCGGGAGCCCGTCCTTGGAATGAGCAGTTCTTC; v_gene: TRBV30; d_gene: TRBD2; abundance: .; j_gene: TRBJ2-1
CDR3aa: CSAGTSSPDTQYF; CDR3nt: TGCAGCGCCGGGACTAGTTCCCCAGATACGCAGTATTTT; v_gene: TRBV29-1; d_gene: TRBD2; abundance: .; j_gene: TRBJ2-3
CDR3aa: CASSYSTSGRTYEQYF; CDR3nt: TGCGCCAGCAGTTATTCGACTAGCGGGAGAACCTACGAGCAGTACTTC; v_gene: TRBV5-1; d_gene: TRBD2; abundance: few; j_gene: TRBJ2-7
CDR3aa: CASSSGGTGALYGYTF; CDR3nt: TGTGCCAGCAGTTCGGGGGGGACAGGGGCGCTCTATGGCTACACCTTC; v_gene: TRBV28; d_gene: TRBD1; abundance: .; j_gene: TRBJ1-2
CDR3aa: CASSQTPGQGAHEQFF; CDR3nt: TGCGCCAGCAGCCAGACCCCAGGACAGGGTGCCCATGAGCAGTTCTTC; v_gene: TRBV4-1; d_gene: TRBD1; abundance: .; j_gene: TRBJ2-1
CDR3aa: CASSARRPGDSPLHF; CDR3nt: TGTGCCAGCAGCGCCAGACGGCCCGGGGATTCACCCCTCCACTTT; v_gene: TRBV7-2; d_gene: .; abundance: .; j_gene: TRBJ1-6
CDR3aa: CASSEGTQRASPLHF; CDR3nt: TGCGCCAGCAGCGAGGGGACTCAGAGGGCTTCACCCCTCCACTTT; v_gene: TRBV5-1; d_gene: .; abundance: .; j_gene: TRBJ1-6
CDR3aa: CASSQRGSNQPQHF; CDR3nt: TGTGCCAGCAGTCAAAGGGGGTCTAATCAGCCCCAGCATTTT; v_gene: TRBV6-6; d_gene: .; abundance: .; j_gene: TRBJ1-5
CDR3aa: CAWTPSDNQPQHF; CDR3nt: TGTGCCTGGACCCCCAGTGACAATCAGCCCCAGCATTTT; v_gene: TRBV30; d_gene: .; abundance: .; j_gene: TRBJ1-5
CDR3aa: CASSPGLDSLQQYF; CDR3nt: TGTGCCAGCAGTCCGGGCCTGGACTCCCTGCAGCAGTACTTC; v_gene: TRBV6-6; d_gene: .; abundance: .; j_gene: TRBJ2-7
CDR3aa: CASSAGTGASEAFF; CDR3nt: TGTGCCAGTAGTGCCGGGACAGGGGCCTCTGAAGCTTTCTTT; v_gene: TRBV19; d_gene: TRBD1; abundance: once; j_gene: TRBJ1-1
CDR3aa: CASSRGPGDTEAFF; CDR3nt: TGTGCCAGCTCCCGCGGACCCGGGGACACTGAAGCTTTCTTT; v_gene: TRBV18; d_gene: .; abundance: once; j_gene: TRBJ1-1
CDR3aa: CASSLRRAGGPGEQFF; CDR3nt: TGTGCCAGCAGCTTAAGGCGCGCAGGGGGGCCTGGGGAGCAGTTCTTC; v_gene: TRBV7-2; d_gene: .; abundance: .; j_gene: TRBJ2-1
CDR3aa: CASSPRWEQFF; CDR3nt: TGTGCCAGCAGCCCTAGGTGGGAGCAGTTCTTC; v_gene: TRBV7-9; d_gene: .; abundance: .; j_gene: TRBJ2-1
CDR3aa: CASSGLAGSAGETQYF; CDR3nt: TGTGCCAGCTCCGGACTAGCGGGATCTGCGGGAGAGACCCAGTACTTC; v_gene: TRBV19; d_gene: TRBD2; abundance: .; j_gene: TRBJ2-5
CDR3aa: CASRRDSYEQYF; CDR3nt: TGTGCCAGCAGACGGGACAGCTACGAGCAGTACTTC; v_gene: TRBV6-6; d_gene: TRBD1; abundance: once; j_gene: TRBJ2-7
CDR3aa: CASSSYQGGNAEQYF; CDR3nt: TGTGCCAGCAGTAGCTACCAAGGAGGCAACGCCGAGCAGTACTTC; v_gene: TRBV6-1; d_gene: .; abundance: few; j_gene: TRBJ2-7
CDR3aa: CASSPGPGSGNTIYF; CDR3nt: TGTGCCAGCTCACCGGGGCCGGGTTCTGGAAACACCATATATTTT; v_gene: TRBV18; d_gene: .; abundance: .; j_gene: TRBJ1-3
CDR3aa: CASSLDRVTEAFF; CDR3nt: TGTGCCAGCAGTTTGGACAGGGTTACTGAAGCTTTCTTT; v_gene: TRBV2; d_gene: TRBD1; abundance: .; j_gene: TRBJ1-1
CDR3aa: CSGQGSYEQYF; CDR3nt: TGCAGTGGTCAGGGTTCCTACGAGCAGTACTTC; v_gene: TRBV20-1; d_gene: .; abundance: .; j_gene: TRBJ2-7
CDR3aa: CATSKLSQPQHF; CDR3nt: TGTGCCACCAGCAAACTCTCCCAGCCCCAGCATTTT; v_gene: TRBV15; d_gene: .; abundance: .; j_gene: TRBJ1-5
CDR3aa: CASSGNRNTEAFF; CDR3nt: TGTGCCAGCAGTGGAAACAGGAACACTGAAGCTTTCTTT; v_gene: TRBV2; d_gene: .; abundance: .; j_gene: TRBJ1-1